This T cell receptor beta chain was observed in a study of T-cell memory formation after mild COVID-19. V lost 0 bases and J lost 7, with 14 bases in between. The germline gives CDR1 SGHRS, CDR2 YFSETQ. CDR3 length equals 15 residues. MiXCR, applied by TCRdb to the 5' RACE reads, yields one record per CDR3 protein. The sample shows 540,000 or so distinct CDR3 sequences, about a fifth of them seen only once. Sample: PBMCs or a T cell subset sorted from them (not recorded which). The chain couples TRBV5-1 to TRBJ2-1, with unresolved D. The TCR comes from an adult woman who had mild COVID-19 (a few samples of this study predate the infection). Cell type and time point are not known. CDR3 in DNA: TGCGCCAGCAGCTTGGTAGGGTATGGCAAAAATGAGCAGTTCTTC. It translates to CASSLVGYGKNEQFF.